What follows describes a single T cell receptor (beta chain). Its antigen is not known. Germline loops: CDR1 PRHDT, CDR2 FYEKMQ (reference sequence). V dropped 5 bases and J dropped 7; count of bases not matched to a gene: 11. CDR3 size: 15 residues. The entry originates in a study of monozygotic twins with cystic fibrosis. General study findings and limits: V usage most resembled the co-twin in 13 of 16 pairs.

The assay was immunoSEQ multiplex PCR, and TCRdb's table has in-frame clones only and misses some. In the table there are about 16,000 clones, around 97% of which are singletons. Sequenced sample: blood. The chain has TRBV13 and TRBJ2-1, with 7 bases identical to TRBD2. The sequence was obtained from a girl aged 2 to 9 with cystic fibrosis. The CDR3 sequence: CASSPPLGGENEQFF. CDR3 coding DNA: TGTGCCAGCAGCCCCCCATTGGGGGGGGAGAATGAGCAGTTCTTC.